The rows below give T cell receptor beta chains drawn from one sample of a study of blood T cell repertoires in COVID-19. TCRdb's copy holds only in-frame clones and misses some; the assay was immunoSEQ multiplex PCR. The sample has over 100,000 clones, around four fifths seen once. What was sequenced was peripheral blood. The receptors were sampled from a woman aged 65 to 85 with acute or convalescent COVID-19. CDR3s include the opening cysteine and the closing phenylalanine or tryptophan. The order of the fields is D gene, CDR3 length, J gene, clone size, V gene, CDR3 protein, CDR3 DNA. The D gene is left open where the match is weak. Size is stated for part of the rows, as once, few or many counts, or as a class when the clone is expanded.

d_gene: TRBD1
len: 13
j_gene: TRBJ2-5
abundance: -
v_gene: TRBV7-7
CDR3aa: CASSLDRGETQYF
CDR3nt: TGTGCCAGCAGCTTGGACAGGGGGGAGACCCAGTACTTC

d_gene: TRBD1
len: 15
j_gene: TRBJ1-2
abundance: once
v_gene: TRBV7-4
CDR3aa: CASSYGQGARYGYTF
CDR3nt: TGTGCCAGCAGCTATGGACAGGGGGCGAGATATGGCTACACCTTC

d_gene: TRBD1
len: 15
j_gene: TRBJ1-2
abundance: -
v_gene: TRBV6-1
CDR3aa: CASSEAGGEGYGYTF
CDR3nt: TGTGCCAGCAGTGAAGCAGGGGGCGAAGGCTATGGCTACACCTTC

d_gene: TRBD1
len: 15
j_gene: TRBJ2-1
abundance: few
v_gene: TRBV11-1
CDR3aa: CASSLGRGYSDEQFF
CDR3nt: TGTGCCAGCAGCTTGGGCAGGGGGTATAGCGATGAGCAGTTCTTC

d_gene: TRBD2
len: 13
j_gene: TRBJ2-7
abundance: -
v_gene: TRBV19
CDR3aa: CASSPGGVYEQYF
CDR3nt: TGTGCCAGTAGTCCCGGGGGGGTGTACGAGCAGTACTTC

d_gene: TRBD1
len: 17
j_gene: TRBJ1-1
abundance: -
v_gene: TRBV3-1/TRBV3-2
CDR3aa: CASSRPGTGIRYTEAFF
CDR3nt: TGTGCCAGCAGCCGCCCCGGGACAGGGATAAGGTACACTGAAGCTTTCTTT

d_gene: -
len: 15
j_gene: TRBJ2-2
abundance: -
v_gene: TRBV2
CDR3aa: CASRRGRGNTGELFF
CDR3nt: TGTGCCAGCCGGCGGGGCCGAGGGAACACCGGGGAGCTGTTTTTT

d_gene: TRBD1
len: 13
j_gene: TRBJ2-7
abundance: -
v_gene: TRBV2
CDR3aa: CASSGDRAYEQYF
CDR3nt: TGTGCCAGCAGTGGGGACAGGGCCTACGAGCAGTACTTC

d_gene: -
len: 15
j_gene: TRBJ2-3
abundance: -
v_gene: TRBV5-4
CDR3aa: CASSLRDQPGNTQYF
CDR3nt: TGTGCCAGCAGCTTGCGCGACCAACCGGGAAATACGCAGTATTTT

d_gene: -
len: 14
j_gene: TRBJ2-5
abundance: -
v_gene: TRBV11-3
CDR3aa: CASSPWTDQETQYF
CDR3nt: TGTGCCAGCAGTCCTTGGACAGATCAAGAGACCCAGTACTTC

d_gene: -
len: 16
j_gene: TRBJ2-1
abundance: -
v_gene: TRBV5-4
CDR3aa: CASSLKGGGPGNEQFF
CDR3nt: TGTGCCAGCAGCTTGAAAGGGGGAGGGCCGGGCAATGAGCAGTTCTTC

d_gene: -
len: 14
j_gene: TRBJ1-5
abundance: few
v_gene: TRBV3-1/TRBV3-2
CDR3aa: CASSQVDSNQPQHF
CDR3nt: TGTGCCAGCAGCCAAGTAGATAGCAATCAGCCCCAGCATTTT

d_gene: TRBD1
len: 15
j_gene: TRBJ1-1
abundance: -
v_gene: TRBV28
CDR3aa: CASRNTGGDNTEAFF
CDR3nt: TGTGCCAGCAGGAATACAGGGGGCGATAACACTGAAGCTTTCTTT

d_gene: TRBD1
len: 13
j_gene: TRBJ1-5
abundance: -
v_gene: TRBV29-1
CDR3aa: CAVSEQGTQPQHF
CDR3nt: TGCGCCGTTTCGGAACAGGGGACCCAGCCCCAGCATTTT

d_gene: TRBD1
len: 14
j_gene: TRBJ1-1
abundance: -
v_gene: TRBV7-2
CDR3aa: CASSSDRGGTEAFF
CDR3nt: TGTGCCAGCAGCTCGGACAGGGGAGGCACTGAAGCTTTCTTT